Each of the 10 T cell receptor beta chains below was sequenced from the same sample in a study of early T cells in non-severe SARS-CoV-2 infection. TCRdb passed the 5' RACE reads through MiXCR, listing each CDR3 protein once. The sample includes about 66,000 distinct CDR3 sequences, around 14% of them seen just once. Material for sequencing was whole blood. The receptors come from an adult who was a healthcare worker with PCR-confirmed SARS-CoV-2 infection or an uninfected control (not recorded which).

This clonotype was seen a handful of times. The chain combines TRBV6-4 with TRBJ2-6; D is unclear. This CDR3 has 14 residues. V was pared by 4 bases and J by 1 base, with 5 bases between. The V gene's germline CDR1 is MRHNA and CDR2 SNTAGT. CDR3 residues: CASSVESGANVLTF. CDR3 DNA: TGTGCCAGCAGTGTCGAGTCTGGGGCCAACGTCCTGACTTTC.

The chain carries TRBV18 and TRBJ1-6, with D unclear. Trimming pared 4 bases from V and 17 bases from J, leaving 18 bases between. Germline V gene sequence: CDR1 KGHSH, CDR2 LQKENI. The CDR3 length is 13 residues. As DNA, the CDR3 is TGTGCCAGCTCACTTGAAATGAACCAGGCTTTCCACTTT. As protein: CASSLEMNQAFHF.

This chain uses TRBV6-5 with TRBJ2-7, with D perhaps TRBD1 (6 bases). Germline V gene lookup returns CDR1 MNHEY and CDR2 SVGAGI. This CDR3 is 13 amino acids long. With 5 bases removed from V and 3 bases from J, the gap between germline ends came to 11 bases. CDR3 sequence: CASSRGQYYEQYF. CDR3 bases: TGTGCCAGCAGTCGGGGACAATACTACGAGCAGTACTTC.

This clonotype was seen a few times. The CDR3: CASSLTSIGTGELFF. The CDR3 nucleotides are TGTGCCAGCAGTTTAACTAGTATCGGAACCGGGGAGCTGTTTTTT. The chain joins TRBV28 to TRBJ2-2, with D possibly matching TRBD2 (5 bases). Germline V gene sequence: CDR1 MDHEN, CDR2 SYDVKM. The V gene lost 2 bases and the J gene lost 5 bases, with 12 bases spanning the gap. The CDR3 contains 15 residues.

The V and J genes are TRBV9 and TRBJ2-7; TRBD2 is a possible D gene (5 bases). From germline, CDR1 is SGDLS and CDR2 YYNGEE. CDR3 length: 13 amino acids. Trimming removed 3 bases from V and 4 bases from J, with 11 bases in between. The CDR3 region has the DNA TGTGCCAGCAGCGCACCGGGAAGGTACGAGCAGTACTTC. Its protein is CASSAPGRYEQYF.

This clonotype was seen many times. The rearrangement links TRBV7-3 to TRBJ2-3; D remains ambiguous. V was trimmed by 5 bases and J by 3 bases, leaving 15 bases between them. This CDR3 has 15 amino acids. The germline V gene has CDR1 SGHTA and CDR2 FQGTGA. The CDR3 DNA sequence: TGTGCCAGCAGCCCTTCGTGGGTCTTTACAGATACGCAGTATTTT. This gives the protein CASSPSWVFTDTQYF.

This sequence joins TRBV10-2 and TRBJ2-1; D perhaps matches TRBD1 (6 bases). The CDR3 is 12 residues long. Germline V gene data show CDR1 as WSHSY and CDR2 as SAAADI. Trimming removed 3 bases at V and 8 bases at J, with 8 bases between. For the CDR3, the DNA is TGCGCCAGCAGTGAAACAGGGTATGAGCAGTTCTTC. Translated, it gives CASSETGYEQFF.

This clonotype has just a few counts. The chain joins TRBV6-5 to TRBJ1-5; D gene uncertain. Looked up from germline, CDR1 is MNHEY and CDR2 is SVGAGI. The V end lost 2 bases, the J end lost 4 bases, and 6 bases lay between the germline ends. This CDR3 region has 13 residues. CDR3 amino acids: CASSYRQNQPQHF. The CDR3 DNA follows: TGTGCCAGCAGTTACCGGCAAAATCAGCCCCAGCATTTT.

This sequence joins TRBV29-1 and TRBJ1-5; D remains unclear. CDR1 is SQVTM and CDR2 is ANQGSEA in the germline V gene. V shed 4 bases and J shed 7 bases, with 11 bases lying between them. The CDR3 sequence is 12 residues long. Written as DNA, the CDR3 is TGCAGCGTTGGTGACTTCTGGCAGCCCCAGCATTTT. It encodes CSVGDFWQPQHF.

This clonotype appeared a few times. V and J are TRBV4-3 and TRBJ2-1, with a tentative D call TRBD2 (5 bases). This CDR3 spans 16 amino acids. Per the germline V gene, CDR1 is LGHNA and CDR2 is YSLEER. Trimming shortened V by 2 bases and J by 2 bases, and 13 bases separated the two germline ends. This CDR3 reads CASSQRSLAPYNEQFF. The CDR3 region has the DNA TGCGCCAGCAGCCAAAGGTCCCTAGCCCCCTACAATGAGCAGTTCTTC.